Below, 7 T cell receptor beta chains from the same sample are listed, as sequenced in a study of CXCR3-negative and CXCR3-positive naive CD8 T cells. The TRB cDNA libraries were prepared by 5' RACE with UMI labels. TCRdb reprocessed the 5' RACE reads, keeping one entry per CDR3 protein, no DNA. Recorded for this sample: about 62,000 distinct CDR3 sequences. Sequencing input: naive CXCR3- CD8+ T cells from blood. Noted subset: CD45RO-CCR7+CD27+CD95- naive CD8+ T cells lacking CXCR3 (TNR3-). Receptors originate from a human donor in good health. Some clones in this sample may be carry-over from other donors' samples.

CDR3 protein: CASSSLGGGTDTQYF. This chain connects TRBV7-9 to TRBJ2-3; TCRdb's D gene call, TRBD1, goes unchecked for lack of DNA. Germline V gene sequence: CDR1 SEHNR, CDR2 FQNEAQ (reference sequence). The CDR3 has 15 residues.

The chain uses TRBV20-1 and TRBJ2-1; as DNA is missing, the TRBD1 call by TCRdb cannot be tested. The V gene's germline CDR1 is DFQATT and CDR2 SNEGSKA (reference sequence). The CDR3 has 15 residues. CDR3 protein: CSARARTGSYNEQFF.

The chain combines TRBV5-1 with TRBJ2-7; TCRdb's D call of TRBD1 is untestable without DNA. This CDR3 region has 13 residues. Germline V gives CDR1 SGHRS, CDR2 YFSETQ. The CDR3 region is CASTEGSSYEQYF.

The rearrangement uses TRBV7-2 and TRBJ1-6; TCRdb reports TRBD1, a call that lacks DNA to check it against. The germline V gene has CDR1 SGHTA and CDR2 FQGNSA. This CDR3 is 15 amino acids long. The CDR3 loop reads CASSNGDSTNSPLHF. The full variable domain, rest sourced from reference TRBV7-2 and TRBJ1-6, is GAGVSQSPSNKVTEKGKDVELRCDPISGHTALYWYRQSLGQGLEFLIYFQGNSAPDKSGLPSDRFSAERTGGSVSTLTIQRTQQEDSAVYLCASSNGDSTNSPLHFGNGTRLTVT.

The V gene is TRBV20-1, the J gene TRBJ2-3; the TCRdb D gene call, TRBD2, has no DNA to confirm it. Germline V CDR1 and CDR2: DFQATT, SNEGSKA (reference sequence). This CDR3 spans 15 amino acids. CDR3 region: CSATLAGGPAGTQYF.

The chain employs TRBV12-5 and TRBJ2-5; TCRdb's D call of TRBD1 is untestable without DNA. The CDR3 is made up of 13 amino acids. Germline V gene lookup returns CDR1 LGHNT and CDR2 FRNRAP. The CDR3 sequence: CASVPDRGETQYF.

The gene calls are TRBV20-1 and TRBJ2-7. The V gene's germline CDR1 is DFQATT and CDR2 SNEGSKA (reference sequence). The CDR3 extends over 12 amino acids. The CDR3 spells CSAIDDGYEQYF.